What follows are 23 T cell receptor beta chains derived from one specimen sequenced in a study of Ad26.COV2.S vaccination and SARS-CoV-2 variants. TCRdb's table, derived via immunoSEQ multiplex PCR, lists solely in-frame clones and lacks some. Here the sample spans almost 400,000 clones, around 89% being singletons. Treatment defined: 15 to 20 received Ad26.COV2.S at low or high dose, single or two shots; several received placebo; per-sample allocation not given. After the first vaccine or placebo injection, samples were drawn on day 63. This specimen was peripheral blood, taken in a trial of Ad26.COV2.S vaccine versus placebo. The receptor set was obtained from a person between 18 and 65 years old who received the Ad26.COV2.S COVID-19 vaccine or a placebo.

The chain is built from TRBV11-3 and TRBJ2-4, with D perhaps TRBD1 or TRBD2 (7 bases each). Per germline, CDR1 SGHNT and CDR2 YENEEA. The V end lost 5 bases, the J end lost 12 bases, and 23 bases lay between the germline ends. The CDR3 contains 15 residues. The CDR3 sequence: CASSRQGGSEAGQYF. In DNA form, the CDR3 reads TGTGCCAGCAGCAGGCAGGGGGGGTCGGAGGCGGGTCAGTACTTC.

The rearrangement uses TRBV28 and TRBJ2-2, with TRBD1 matching 7 bases. Germline-derived CDR1 and CDR2 are MDHEN and SYDVKM. Trimming at V came to 6 bases and at J to 3 bases, leaving 7 bases not matched to a gene. The length of the CDR3 is 15 residues. In DNA, the CDR3 is TGTGCCAGCAGGCCCGGGACAGCCGACACCGGGGAGCTGTTTTTT. Residues: CASRPGTADTGELFF.

The rearrangement uses TRBV6-5 and TRBJ2-1; perhaps D is TRBD1 or TRBD2 (6 bases each). CDR3 length: 16 amino acids. The germline CDR1 and CDR2 sequences are MNHEY and SVGAGI. V was clipped by 0 bases and J by 0 bases, with 9 bases between them. As DNA, the CDR3 is TGTGCCAGCAGTTACTCAAAGGGGGGCTCCTACAATGAGCAGTTCTTC. Protein sequence: CASSYSKGGSYNEQFF.

V and J are TRBV7-2 and TRBJ2-5; TRBD2 matches at 7 bases. CDR3 length: 15 residues. Trimming took 2 bases from V and 0 from J; bases not matched to a gene: 3. CDR1 and CDR2 (germline): SGHTA, FQGNSA. CDR3 sequence reads: CASSLSGTNQETQYF. The CDR3 DNA reads TGTGCCAGCAGCTTATCTGGGACTAACCAAGAGACCCAGTACTTC. Complete variable domain (other parts from reference TRBV7-2 and TRBJ2-5): GAGVSQSPSNKVTEKGKDVELRCDPISGHTALYWYRQSLGQGLEFLIYFQGNSAPDKSGLPSDRFSAERTGGSVSTLTIQRTQQEDSAVYLCASSLSGTNQETQYFGPGTRLLVL.

The chain recombines TRBV27 with TRBJ2-7; D is unclear. Trimming took off 3 bases at V and 9 bases at J, with 15 bases between the two ends. Germline V lookup: CDR1 MNHEY, CDR2 SMNVEV (reference sequence). This CDR3 contains 13 residues. The DNA for the CDR3 is TGTGCCAGCAGTTTGCTGGCAGGAATGTCGCAGTACTTC. This sequence encodes CASSLLAGMSQYF.

The chain recombines TRBV6-1 with TRBJ1-5; the D is unclear. Trimming pared 2 bases from V and 2 bases from J, leaving 10 bases between. Germline-derived CDR1 and CDR2 are MNHNS and SASEGT. The CDR3 length is 15 residues. The CDR3 coding sequence is TGTGCCAGCAGTGAAAACCTTGGAGGCAATCAGCCCCAGCATTTT. Residues: CASSENLGGNQPQHF.

CDR3 DNA: TGTGCCAGCAGTGTGAGTAGGTCGGGCAATCAGCCCCAGCATTTT. Translation: CASSVSRSGNQPQHF. The chain uses TRBV2 and TRBJ1-5; no definite D call. The CDR3 consists of 15 residues. V was clipped by 4 bases and J by 2 bases, with 12 bases between them. From germline, CDR1 is SNHLY and CDR2 FYNNEI.

A single count supports this clone. V and J are TRBV28 and TRBJ2-5; either TRBD1 or TRBD2 may supply D (5 bases each). This CDR3 contains 11 residues. Trimming removed 6 bases from V and 9 bases from J, with 11 bases in between. The germline CDR1 and CDR2 sequences are MDHEN and SYDVKM. The CDR3 loop is CASRGVRAQYF. CDR3 bases: TGTGCCAGCAGGGGGGTTAGGGCCCAGTACTTC.

The chain recombines TRBV28 with TRBJ2-7, with D possibly TRBD1 on 5 matching bases. The germline V gene has CDR1 MDHEN and CDR2 SYDVKM. V was pared by 6 bases and J by 3 bases, with 9 bases between. CDR3 length: 12 amino acids. The CDR3 sequence is CASSPTVYEQYF. The CDR3 nucleotides read TGTGCCAGCAGCCCGACAGTCTACGAGCAGTACTTC.

The chain joins TRBV28 to TRBJ1-1; D gene uncertain. V was clipped by 4 bases and J by 7 bases, with 19 bases between them. Germline V gives CDR1 MDHEN, CDR2 SYDVKM. The CDR3 is made up of 15 amino acids. The CDR3 loop reads CASSSRAKGLGEAFF. The CDR3 coding sequence is TGTGCCAGCAGTTCGAGGGCAAAAGGATTGGGTGAAGCTTTCTTT.

This chain joins TRBV27 and TRBJ1-1; no clear D. This CDR3 contains 14 residues. Deletions cut 7 bases from V and 2 bases from J, with 14 bases between. The germline CDR1 and CDR2 sequences are MNHEY and SMNVEV (reference sequence). CDR3 protein: CASKASRRNTEAFF. CDR3 bases: TGTGCCAGCAAAGCAAGTCGGAGAAACACTGAAGCTTTCTTT.

V usage is TRBV5-8 and J usage is TRBJ1-6; D unclear. V shed 0 bases and J shed 6 bases, with 10 bases lying between them. The CDR3 sequence is 15 residues long. Per germline, CDR1 SGHTS and CDR2 YDEGEE. The CDR3 coding sequence is TGTGCCAGCAGCTTGGGTGGAGGGCGTAATTCACCCCTCCACTTT. This sequence encodes CASSLGGGRNSPLHF.

The chain uses TRBV18 and TRBJ1-1; D might be TRBD1 (6 bases). Germline assignment: CDR1 KGHSH and CDR2 LQKENI. The CDR3 has 13 amino acids. V dropped 5 bases and J dropped 3 bases, with 10 bases sitting between them. CDR3 region: CASSLQGHTEAFF. Here the CDR3 DNA reads TGTGCCAGCTCATTACAGGGACACACTGAAGCTTTCTTT. The full variable domain, in which reference TRBV18 and TRBJ1-1 provide the parts outside the CDR3, is NAGVMQNPRHLVRRRGQEARLRCSPMKGHSHVYWYRQLPEEGLKFMVYLQKENIIDESGMPKERFSAEFPKEGPSILRIQQVVRGDSAAYFCASSLQGHTEAFFGQGTRLTVV.

The V and J genes are TRBV25-1 and TRBJ2-5; D is unresolved. The CDR3 spans 15 residues. Germline V lookup: CDR1 MGHDK, CDR2 SYGVNS. The V gene lost 3 bases and the J gene lost 4 bases, with 15 bases spanning the gap. In DNA form, the CDR3 reads TGTGCCAGCAGTGAGTTGCGAGACTTTCGAGAGACCCAGTACTTC. It is translated as CASSELRDFRETQYF.

V usage is TRBV6-5 and J usage is TRBJ2-7; no clear D. Trimming removed 5 bases from V and 3 bases from J, with 14 bases in between. The CDR3 spans 14 residues. Germline V gives CDR1 MNHEY, CDR2 SVGAGI. The CDR3 protein is CASSMVGVIYEQYF. Written as DNA, the CDR3 is TGTGCCAGCAGTATGGTGGGCGTTATCTACGAGCAGTACTTC.

The CDR3: CASSLAKERYSPLHF. CDR3 DNA sequence: TGTGCCAGCAGCTTAGCAAAGGAGAGGTATTCACCCCTCCACTTT. The J gene is TRBJ1-6, the V gene TRBV7-2, with no clear D. V dropped 0 bases and J dropped 8 bases, with 11 bases sitting between them. CDR3 length equals 15 residues. The germline gives CDR1 SGHTA, CDR2 FQGNSA.

The genes are TRBV10-3 and TRBJ2-7, with 14 bases that match TRBD2. Germline values: CDR1 ENHRY, CDR2 SYGVKD. After removal of 1 base from V and 6 bases from J, the junction contained 2 bases not matched to a gene. The CDR3 extends over 15 amino acids. The CDR3 protein is CAISELGTSGSEQYF. As DNA, the CDR3 is TGTGCCATCAGTGAGTTAGGGACTAGCGGGAGCGAGCAGTACTTC.

The genes are TRBV28 and TRBJ2-5; TRBD1 agrees at 11 bases. The CDR3 sequence is 15 residues long. Trimming cost V 4 bases and J 9 bases; bases outside gene matches: 10. Germline CDR1 and CDR2: MDHEN and SYDVKM. The CDR3 DNA follows: TGTGCCAGCAGTTCCCCGGACAGGGGGCGGTTTGCCCAGTACTTC. This sequence encodes CASSSPDRGRFAQYF.

Here the CDR3 DNA reads TGTGCCAGCAGCGAGGGGAATTCACCCCTCCACTTT. It translates to CASSEGNSPLHF. The rearrangement links TRBV7-9 to TRBJ1-6; TRBD1 is a possible D gene (5 bases). Germline lookup yields CDR1 SEHNR and CDR2 FQNEAQ (reference sequence). The CDR3 runs to 12 residues. Trimming took 5 bases from V and 7 from J, leaving 6 bases between them.

V is TRBV19 and J is TRBJ1-1; 7 bases align to TRBD1. V was pared by 7 bases and J by 3 bases, with 5 bases of the junction left unmatched. Germline CDR1 and CDR2: LNHDA and SQIVND (reference sequence). This CDR3 has 13 amino acids. In nucleotides, the CDR3 is TGTGCCAGTATCGGTAGGGGGCACACTGAAGCTTTCTTT. It is translated as CASIGRGHTEAFF. Variable domain in full (rest from reference TRBV19 and TRBJ1-1): DGGITQSPKYLFRKEGQNVTLSCEQNLNHDAMYWYRQDPGQGLRLIYYSQIVNDFQKGDIAEGYSVSREKKESFPLTVTSAQKNPTAFYLCASIGRGHTEAFFGQGTRLTVV.

V and J are TRBV7-7 and TRBJ2-3; D uncertain. CDR3 length: 16 residues. V was pared by 2 bases and J by 0 bases, with 12 bases between. From germline, CDR1 is SSHAT and CDR2 FNYEAQ (reference sequence). This CDR3 reads CASSLRGPSSTDTQYF. In nucleotides, the CDR3 is TGTGCCAGCAGCTTAAGAGGACCCTCTAGCACAGATACGCAGTATTTT.

The chain joins TRBV6-9 to TRBJ1-2; maybe TRBD1 (6 bases). The CDR3 loop spans 15 amino acids. From germline, CDR1 is MNHGY and CDR2 SVAAGI. The V end lost 4 bases, the J end lost 4 bases, and 16 bases lay between the germline ends. The DNA for the CDR3 is TGTGCCAGCAGTTTCTCGACAGGAACGCTCTATGGCTACACCTTC. This translates into CASSFSTGTLYGYTF.

This chain connects TRBV29-1 to TRBJ1-5, with a possible D match to TRBD1 (6 bases). This CDR3 is built from 15 residues. The germline gives CDR1 SQVTM, CDR2 ANQGSEA. With 7 bases removed from V and 2 bases from J, the gap between germline ends came to 18 bases. The CDR3 DNA reads as TGCAGCGCCTTACTCGGGGGCGCAGGCAATCAGCCCCAGCATTTT. It encodes CSALLGGAGNQPQHF.